This T cell receptor beta chain was sequenced for a study of beta chain features in type 1 diabetes (dated by TCRdb to the late 2010s). Concerning the study at large: No differences in mean age, gender distribution, total cell number or subset yield were found between patients and healthy donors. A total of 90 million to 130 million sorted cells were examined across all samples, and a strong correlation was observed between cell number per subset and RNA yield. Regulatory and stem cell-like memory subsets were isolated from only 8 patients and about eight healthy donors, whereas naive and central memory subsets came from all 30 or so donors. The study compared the TCRB repertoires of sorted circulating CD4+ T cell subsets in recently diagnosed type 1 diabetes patients with those in matched healthy donors.

A note on this clone: Its antigen is currently not known. Qualities for individual bases were not recorded, and no much larger clone is one base off.

The CDR3 covers 14 residues, taking in both the cysteine and the phenylalanine. The retained sequence is limited to the CDR3, 42 bases, with the frame set at the first base. The germline V gene sets CDR1 to SGHTA and CDR2 to FQGNSA. The V and J ends are trimmed by 5 bases and 2 bases, leaving 12 bases between them. Paper-wide results and their limitations: Naive, central memory and regulatory TCRB repertoires appeared to be more similar among patients than among healthy donors. A moderate but significant shortening of TCRB CDR3 length was observed in type 1 diabetes patients in all four CD4+ subsets. Sequencing cDNA rather than genomic DNA could over-represent highly expressing activated cells, although activation and CD3 levels did not differ between groups. Patients with type 1 diabetes made fewer insertions and deleted more nucleotides at VDJ recombination sites, implying thymic rearrangement abnormalities. PCR might favor shorter templates, but patient and control samples were amplified and corrected together, so any skew would affect both groups equally. Because the HLA sub-analyses included only small numbers of individuals, any influence of HLA type on TCRB rearrangement was left unresolved.

Each donor gave one peripheral blood draw, averaging approximately 120 mL, which was collected into heparinised tubes. Naive, central memory, regulatory and stem cell-like memory CD4+ T cells were sorted on a BD FACSAria II using a panel including CD45RO, CCR7, CD25, CD127, CD95 and CD27. Every sorted population had a purity above 95%. Right away, PBMCs were isolated by Lymphoprep density gradient centrifugation and were stained directly, with no culture step. Samples were stained and sorted in pairs, with one healthy donor and one patient per experiment, so that batch effects were minimized. All of the isolated RNA was reverse transcribed with the High Capacity cDNA Reverse Transcription Kit, so expressed TCRB transcripts were sequenced. Naive, central memory and regulatory T cell samples underwent deep immunoSEQ sequencing, averaging about 3.57 million total reads per sample. Sorted cells were lysed in RLT buffer, and RNA was extracted using DNase-treated RNeasy Micro or Mini kits according to cell number. Each cell subset was processed on its own to prevent cross-contamination, while patient and healthy donor samples were processed together. The immunoSEQ multiplex PCR was used to amplify TCRB sequences from cDNA, yielding 87-bp fragments that span the CDR3 region. Sequencing of the amplicons was performed on the Illumina HiSeq platform. On the study's bioinformatics: PCR bias was computationally corrected using synthetic template baselines, reads within Hamming distance 2 were collapsed, and singletons that could not be merged were discarded. By aligning reads against IMGT, V, D and J genes, CDR3 length, and insertions or deletions at six rearrangement sites were assigned. Within each subset, clonotype counts were normalized to sorted cell number, and only after that were true diversity and Gini coefficients computed with the tcR R package. The overlap coefficient, calculated on TCRB nucleotide sequences, was used to measure repertoire sharing. Not all clones reach the TCRdb copy of this immuneACCESS table, which keeps in-frame sequences only. Checked studies attribute under half of the gap to unresolved V genes and leave the rest unexplained. That table gives V, J and clone size, and the DNA gave D and trimming. The sample table contains around 150,000 clones; only one count was recorded for 7.5% to 10% of them. The top ten clonotypes cover nearly 0.65% of the sample.

Recombination linked TRBV7-2 to TRBJ1-1; the D gene identity is not certain. This TCR came from a man between 18 and 29 years old in good health. What was sequenced was central memory CD4+ T cells from blood. The CDR3 corresponds to CASSPGRGNTEAFF. The nucleotide sequence is TGTGCCAGCAGCCCCGGCCGGGGTAACACTGAAGCTTTCTTT.